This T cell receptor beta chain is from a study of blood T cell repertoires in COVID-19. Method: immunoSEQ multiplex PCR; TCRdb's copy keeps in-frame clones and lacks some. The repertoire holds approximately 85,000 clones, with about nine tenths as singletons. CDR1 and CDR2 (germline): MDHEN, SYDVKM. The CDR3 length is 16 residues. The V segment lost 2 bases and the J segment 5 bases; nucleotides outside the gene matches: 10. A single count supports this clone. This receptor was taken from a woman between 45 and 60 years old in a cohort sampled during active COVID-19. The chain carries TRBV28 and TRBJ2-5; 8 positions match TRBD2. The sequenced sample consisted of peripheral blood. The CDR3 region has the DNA TGTGCCAGCAGTTTAACCCGGGAGGGCCGGGGGGAGACCCAGTACTTC. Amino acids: CASSLTREGRGETQYF.